Each of the 17 T cell receptor beta chains below was sequenced from the same sample in a study of T cell repertoires in cytomegalovirus infection. Each CDR3 protein gets one entry after TCRdb re-called the reads with MiXCR. The sample holds about 360,000 distinct CDR3 sequences; around 18% are singletons and the top ten take 7.5% to 9.5%. The sample consisted of PBMCs. The receptors were gathered from a human donor in good health (CMV status not recorded). Some clones in this sample may be carry-over from other donors' samples.

The chain joins TRBV10-3 to TRBJ1-1; 7 bases line up with TRBD1. Germline lookup yields CDR1 ENHRY and CDR2 SYGVKD. This CDR3 has 14 residues. J gave up 6 bases and V 6 bases, and 10 bases lay outside the gene matches. The CDR3, as DNA: TGTGCCATCAGCCGACAGGGTCTTCGGGCTGAAGCTTTCTTT. This gives the protein CAISRQGLRAEAFF.

This clonotype showed up just a few times. The chain joins TRBV28 to TRBJ2-5; D call uncertain. Trimming removed 2 bases from V and 5 bases from J, with 12 bases in between. Germline-derived CDR1 and CDR2 are MDHEN and SYDVKM. The CDR3 sequence is 14 residues long. The CDR3 nucleotides read TGTGCCAGCAGTTTAGGGCGGTTCGGGGAGACCCAGTACTTC. Translating it yields CASSLGRFGETQYF.

This clonotype was counted between two and nine times. The CDR3 DNA sequence: TGCGCCAGCAGAAATCGGGGTGAAGCTTTCTTT. It codes for CASRNRGEAFF. The chain combines TRBV5-1 with TRBJ1-1, with D unclear. Looked up from germline, CDR1 is SGHRS and CDR2 is YFSETQ. V was clipped by 5 bases and J by 7 bases, with 9 bases between them. The length of the CDR3 is 11 residues.

J is TRBJ1-6 and V is TRBV27; no clear D. V lost 7 bases and J 8 bases, leaving 15 bases between the germline ends. The length of the CDR3 is 14 residues. CDR1 and CDR2 (germline): MNHEY, SMNVEV (reference sequence). The DNA of the CDR3 is TGTGCCAGCACGATTGCGGGTCCACATTCACCCCTCCACTTT. Translating it yields CASTIAGPHSPLHF.

J is TRBJ2-3 and V is TRBV5-1, with TRBD1 matching over 10 bases. After removal of 1 base from V and 3 bases from J, the junction contained 11 bases not matched to a gene. Germline-derived CDR1 and CDR2 are SGHRS and YFSETQ. This CDR3 has 18 residues. The DNA of the CDR3 is TGCGCCAGCAGCTTGTGGGACAGGGGTCTCACCGGGACAGATACGCAGTATTTT. This encodes CASSLWDRGLTGTDTQYF.

This clonotype was detected a few times. The chain recombines TRBV2 with TRBJ1-2; D ambiguous. The CDR3 extends over 15 amino acids. Germline loops: CDR1 SNHLY, CDR2 FYNNEI. V lost 2 bases, J lost 0 bases, and 10 bases lay in between. In DNA form, the CDR3 reads TGTGCCAGCAGTGAAAGTCAGGTCGCTAACTATGGCTACACCTTC. Residues: CASSESQVANYGYTF.

The sample holds one count of this clonotype. The chain is built from TRBV28 and TRBJ1-5, with D possibly matching TRBD1 (6 bases). The V end was cut by 5 bases, the J end by 7 bases, with 15 bases between. The CDR3 is 14 residues long. Germline values: CDR1 MDHEN, CDR2 SYDVKM. CDR3 sequence reads: CASSLDRQGQPQHF. The DNA for the CDR3 is TGTGCCAGCAGTCTAGACAGGCAAGGGCAGCCCCAGCATTTT.

The table lists this clonotype with many counts. The gene calls are TRBV5-4 and TRBJ2-1, with 13 bases lining up with TRBD2. The CDR3 consists of 15 residues. V lost 1 base, J lost 10 bases, and 5 bases stayed unmatched. CDR1 SGHNT and CDR2 YYREEE come from the germline V gene (reference sequence). The CDR3 sequence: CASSLTSGGASEQFF. CDR3 DNA sequence: TGTGCCAGCAGCTTGACTAGCGGGGGGGCGTCGGAGCAGTTCTTC.

This clonotype was picked up many times. The chain combines TRBV19 with TRBJ2-1; 10 bases are shared with TRBD1. J gave up 5 bases and V 4 bases, and 8 bases lay outside the gene matches. Germline V gene sequence: CDR1 LNHDA, CDR2 SQIVND (reference sequence). This CDR3 contains 16 residues. The CDR3 here is CASSKRGTGADNEQFF. The DNA of the CDR3 is TGTGCCAGTAGTAAAAGGGGGACAGGGGCTGACAATGAGCAGTTCTTC.

The chain uses TRBV7-9 and TRBJ2-3, with 16 bases that match TRBD2. Germline values: CDR1 SEHNR, CDR2 FQNEAQ (reference sequence). CDR3 length: 19 residues. V lost 8 bases to trimming and J lost 4 bases; unmatched junction nucleotides: 15. The CDR3: CASAPTPGLAGGWSDTQYF. In DNA form, the CDR3 reads TGTGCCAGCGCTCCTACCCCGGGACTAGCGGGAGGGTGGTCAGATACGCAGTATTTT.

This clonotype was observed a few times. The chain joins TRBV7-9 to TRBJ2-3; D ambiguous. Deletions cut 2 bases from V and 6 bases from J, with 9 bases between. The CDR3 totals 13 residues. Germline values: CDR1 SEHNR, CDR2 FQNEAQ (reference sequence). The DNA of the CDR3 is TGTGCCAGCAGCTTACTCCGGCAGGATACGCAGTATTTT. Its protein is CASSLLRQDTQYF.

The V call is TRBV18, the J call TRBJ1-5; 8 nucleotides match TRBD1. The V and J ends lost 5 bases and 0 bases, in that order; junction bases with no gene match: 6. The CDR3 totals 16 residues. Germline CDR1 and CDR2: KGHSH and LQKENI. The CDR3 bases are TGTGCCAGCTCAAAGACAGGGGCAAATAGCAATCAGCCCCAGCATTTT. As protein: CASSKTGANSNQPQHF. The full variable domain, its missing parts supplied by reference TRBV18 and TRBJ1-5, is NAGVMQNPRHLVRRRGQEARLRCSPMKGHSHVYWYRQLPEEGLKFMVYLQKENIIDESGMPKERFSAEFPKEGPSILRIQQVVRGDSAAYFCASSKTGANSNQPQHFGDGTRLSIL.

This clonotype was detected only a few times. The chain carries TRBV12-3 or TRBV12-4 and TRBJ1-6; D not resolved. This CDR3 is built from 14 residues. Trimming cost V 2 bases and J 8 bases, with 10 bases left between them. The CDR3 DNA reads TGTGCCAGCAGTTTACAAGGGTCGGATTCACCCCTCCACTTT. Residues: CASSLQGSDSPLHF.

This clonotype was counted a few times. The rearrangement links TRBV20-1 to TRBJ2-5, with 9 bases fitting TRBD2. V gave up 1 base and J gave up 6 bases; unmatched junction bases: 3. There are 13 residues in the CDR3. Germline CDR1 is DFQATT and CDR2 is SNEGSKA (reference sequence). The CDR3 is CSARVAGAKTQYF. In nucleotides, the CDR3 is TGCAGTGCTAGAGTAGCGGGAGCAAAGACCCAGTACTTC.

The genes are TRBV2 and TRBJ2-2; no reliable D call. V lost 4 bases and J 2 bases, leaving 8 bases between the germline ends. This CDR3 is built from 14 residues. Per germline, CDR1 SNHLY and CDR2 FYNNEI. The CDR3 here is CASSGRRNTGELFF. CDR3 coding DNA: TGTGCCAGCAGTGGTAGGAGAAACACCGGGGAGCTGTTTTTT.

To note about this clonotype: A much bigger clone sits one base away, suggesting this may be a read error. The chain employs TRBV7-2 and TRBJ2-1, with D unclear. Germline lookup yields CDR1 SGHTA and CDR2 FQGNSA. V lost 5 bases and J 2 bases, leaving 16 bases between the germline ends. The CDR3 spans 16 residues. CDR3 sequence (DNA): TGTGCCAGCAGCCACCGGTGGACCTTAACCTACAATGAGCAGTTCTTC. Its protein product is CASSHRWTLTYNEQFF.

This clonotype has only a few counts. The V and J genes are TRBV20-1 and TRBJ1-5; the D is unclear. The V gene's germline CDR1 is DFQATT and CDR2 SNEGSKA (reference sequence). The CDR3 consists of 18 residues. Between the trimmed V and J ends, which lost 4 bases and 0 bases, there was a span of 22 bases. Written as DNA, the CDR3 is TGCAGTGCTACCAGACCGGGGAGGGAAAGGGATAGCAATCAGCCCCAGCATTTT. It translates to CSATRPGRERDSNQPQHF.